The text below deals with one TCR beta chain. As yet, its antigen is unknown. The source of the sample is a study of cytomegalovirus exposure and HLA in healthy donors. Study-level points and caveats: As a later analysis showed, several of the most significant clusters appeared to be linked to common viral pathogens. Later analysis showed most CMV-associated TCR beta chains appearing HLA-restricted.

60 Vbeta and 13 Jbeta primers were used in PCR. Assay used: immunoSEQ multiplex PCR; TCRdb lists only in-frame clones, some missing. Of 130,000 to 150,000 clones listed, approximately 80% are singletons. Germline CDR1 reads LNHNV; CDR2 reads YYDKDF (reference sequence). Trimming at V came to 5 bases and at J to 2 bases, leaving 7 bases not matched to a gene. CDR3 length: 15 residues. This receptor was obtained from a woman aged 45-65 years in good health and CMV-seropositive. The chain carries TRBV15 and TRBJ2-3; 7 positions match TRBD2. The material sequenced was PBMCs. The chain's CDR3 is CATSGRAGPTDTQYF. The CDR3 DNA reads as TGTGCCACCAGCGGGAGGGCAGGACCCACAGATACGCAGTATTTT.